The rows below give T cell receptor beta chains drawn from one sample of a study of early T cells in non-severe SARS-CoV-2 infection. TCRdb reanalysed the 5' RACE reads using MiXCR and keeps one entry per CDR3 protein. Here the sample spans fewer than 95,000 distinct CDR3 sequences, approximately 17% being singletons. Sequences were derived from whole blood, sampled at baseline. These receptor sequences come from an adult who was a healthcare worker with PCR-confirmed SARS-CoV-2 infection or an uninfected control (not recorded which). Both conserved end residues are part of each CDR3. A D gene is named only where the DNA matches it firmly. Clone size is stated in some rows and not others, as once, few, many or a class when expanded.

>TRBV20-1|16|few|TRBD2|TRBJ2-7
TGCAGTGCTAGTTTGCTAGCGGGAGAATCAGCGGGCGAGCAGTACTTC
CSASLLAGESAGEQYF
>TRBV11-2|15|NA|NA|TRBJ2-7
TGTGCCAGCAGCTTAGGTTTGGCGGGTCCCTACGAGCAGTACTTC
CASSLGLAGPYEQYF
>TRBV18|16|few|TRBD1|TRBJ1-1
TGTGCCAGCTCACCGACAGGGAGGAGAGTGAACACTGAAGCTTTCTTT
CASSPTGRRVNTEAFF
>TRBV4-3|14|NA|TRBD2|TRBJ2-4
TGCGCCAGCAGCGAAGGACTAGTCAAAAACATTCAGTACTTC
CASSEGLVKNIQYF
>TRBV12-3/TRBV12-4|16|few|TRBD2|TRBJ2-3
TGTGCCAGCAGTTTACCGGGACTAGCGGCCCTCTATACGCAGTATTTT
CASSLPGLAALYTQYF
>TRBV18|12|NA|TRBD1|TRBJ2-7
TGTGCCAGCTCACAGGCAGGGGGCGAGCAGTACTTC
CASSQAGGEQYF
>TRBV2|15|NA|TRBD1|TRBJ2-1
TGTGCCAGCAGTGAAATCGGACAGGGTGTCGATGAGCAGTTCTTC
CASSEIGQGVDEQFF
>TRBV7-2|12|few|NA|TRBJ2-5
TGTGCCAGCAGGGGGACGGGCGAGACCCAGTACTTC
CASRGTGETQYF
>TRBV7-9|13|NA|NA|TRBJ2-5
TGTGCCAGCAGCCCTGAGGGTTTGGAGACCCAGTACTTC
CASSPEGLETQYF
>TRBV6-1|16|NA|TRBD1|TRBJ1-5
TGTGCCAGCAGTGTCACCGGGACAGATCTGAGACAGCCCCAGCATTTT
CASSVTGTDLRQPQHF
>TRBV7-2|15|NA|TRBD2|TRBJ2-7
TGTGCCAGCAGCCCGACCCTTGGACTAGCGGGCGAGCAGTACTTC
CASSPTLGLAGEQYF
>TRBV4-3|15|NA|NA|TRBJ2-1
TGCGCCAGCAGCCAAGCGGGCGGGACCTACAATGAGCAGTTCTTC
CASSQAGGTYNEQFF
>TRBV7-2|17|NA|TRBD2|TRBJ2-1
TGTGCCAGCAGCTTAAAGGTACTAGCGTTTTCCTACAATGAGCAGTTCTTC
CASSLKVLAFSYNEQFF
>TRBV28|16|many|NA|TRBJ2-2
TGTGCCAGCAGGGAGGTCGGGGACTTGTTAACCGGGGAGCTGTTTTTT
CASREVGDLLTGELFF
>TRBV30|14|few|TRBD1|TRBJ1-1
TGTGCCAGTGGGACAGGCTACGGGACAACTGAAGCTTTCTTT
CASGTGYGTTEAFF
>TRBV10-3|14|NA|NA|TRBJ2-7
TGTGCCATCAGTGCTAAAAGTTTAGGGTACGAGCAGTACTTC
CAISAKSLGYEQYF
>TRBV20-1|16|NA|TRBD2|TRBJ2-1
TGCAGTGCTCCAGACGGGAGCGGGAGCTCCTACAATGAGCAGTTCTTC
CSAPDGSGSSYNEQFF
>TRBV20-1|13|few|TRBD2|TRBJ2-7
TGCAGTGCTAGCGGGAGGAGCGAGTACGAGCAGTACTTC
CSASGRSEYEQYF
>TRBV20-1|17|few|TRBD2|TRBJ2-1
TGCAGTGCCGCCCCCATCCCGGGACTAGCTACCTACAATGAGCAGTTCTTC
CSAAPIPGLATYNEQFF
>TRBV5-1|15|many|NA|TRBJ2-1
TGCGCCAGCAGCTGGTTAGGTGGTGACAGTGATGAGCAGTTCTTC
CASSWLGGDSDEQFF
>TRBV7-2|15|many|NA|TRBJ2-7
TGTGCCAGCAGCTTTGGACTTCAGGGCTCCTACGAGCAGTACTTC
CASSFGLQGSYEQYF
>TRBV11-2|15|NA|NA|TRBJ2-5
TGTGCCAGCGCGATTCAGGAGGGGGCCGGAGGGACCCAGTACTTC
CASAIQEGAGGTQYF
>TRBV13|14|many|TRBD1|TRBJ1-1
TGTGCCAGCAGCTGGGACAGGAGGAACACTGAAGCTTTCTTT
CASSWDRRNTEAFF
>TRBV12-3/TRBV12-4|16|NA|TRBD2|TRBJ2-7
TGTGCCAGCAGTTTACATTCTAGCGGGAGAACGGGAGAGCAGTACTTC
CASSLHSSGRTGEQYF
>TRBV6-5|13|NA|NA|TRBJ2-3
TGTGCCAGCAGTTATTCCGGAGCAGTCACGCAGTATTTT
CASSYSGAVTQYF
>TRBV19|13|NA|NA|TRBJ2-1
TGTGCCAGTAGTATTACTAGTACGAATGAGCAGTTCTTC
CASSITSTNEQFF
>TRBV5-4|13|NA|NA|TRBJ1-3
TGTGCCAGCAGCCCCGAAGGGGAAAACACCATATATTTT
CASSPEGENTIYF
>TRBV12-3/TRBV12-4|14|many|TRBD2|TRBJ2-1
TGTGCCAGCAGAGGGACGCGGGGGTCCAATGAGCAGTTCTTC
CASRGTRGSNEQFF
>TRBV7-8|15|many|NA|TRBJ1-1
TGTGCCAGCAGCTTAGACGCAGGGGTTCTGACTGAAGCTTTCTTT
CASSLDAGVLTEAFF
>TRBV15|15|NA|TRBD1|TRBJ1-1
TGTGCCACCAGCACTCTGACAGGGGTAAACACTGAAGCTTTCTTT
CATSTLTGVNTEAFF
>TRBV6-1|15|NA|NA|TRBJ1-6
TGTGCCAGCAGAGGAAGGGCAGATTATAATTCACCCCTCCACTTT
CASRGRADYNSPLHF
>TRBV5-1|17|few|NA|TRBJ2-1
TGCGCCAGCAGCTTGGAGGGCGGAAAAAGCTCCTACAATGAGCAGTTCTTC
CASSLEGGKSSYNEQFF
>TRBV7-9|13|NA|NA|TRBJ2-2
TGTGCCAGCAGCTTATTTGACACCGGGGAGCTGTTTTTT
CASSLFDTGELFF
>TRBV28|21|NA|NA|TRBJ2-6
TGTGCCAGCAGTATTACATACCCTCTACGGGATCGATTCTCTGGGGCCAACGTCCTGACTTTC
CASSITYPLRDRFSGANVLTF
>TRBV5-6|14|NA|NA|TRBJ2-7
TGTGCCAGCAGCTTGGTAGAGGCATCCTACGAGCAGTACTTC
CASSLVEASYEQYF
>TRBV20-1|11|once|NA|TRBJ2-5
TGCAGTGCTACTTCCCGGGACTCCAAGTTCTTC
CSATSRDSKFF
>TRBV27|13|few|TRBD2|TRBJ2-1
TGTGCCACCGCAACTAGCGCGCAAAATGAGCAGTTCTTC
CATATSAQNEQFF
>TRBV29-1|13|few|NA|TRBJ2-4
TGCAGCGCCCGAGACTCATTAGGGGACATTCAGTACTTC
CSARDSLGDIQYF
>TRBV6-2/TRBV6-3|16|many|NA|TRBJ1-6
TGTGCCAGCAGTTACTCCAGGCATCGGATTAATTCACCCCTCCACTTT
CASSYSRHRINSPLHF
>TRBV19|15|NA|TRBD2|TRBJ2-3
TGTGCCAGAAGTCGACTAGCGGGAGGCACAGATACGCAGTATTTT
CARSRLAGGTDTQYF
>TRBV28|15|few|NA|TRBJ2-4
TGTGCCAGCAGTAACCCCAAGAAGGGAGGCGACATTCAGTACTTC
CASSNPKKGGDIQYF
>TRBV12-3/TRBV12-4|14|few|TRBD2|TRBJ2-5
TGTGCCAGCAGTTTAACTGAGCGGGAGGAGACCCAGTACTTC
CASSLTEREETQYF
>TRBV6-2/TRBV6-3|15|NA|NA|TRBJ2-1
TGTGCCAGCACCATGGAGGTGGAGGGCTACAATGAGCAGTTCTTC
CASTMEVEGYNEQFF
>TRBV10-3|17|many|NA|TRBJ2-6
TGTGCCATCAGTCAGACAGAGCCGAGCTCTGGGGCCAACGTCCTGACTTTC
CAISQTEPSSGANVLTF
>TRBV18|14|NA|NA|TRBJ1-1
TGTGCCAGCTCACCAGGGAGGGTTGGTACTGAAGCTTTCTTT
CASSPGRVGTEAFF
>TRBV2|15|many|NA|TRBJ1-1
TGTGCCAGCACCTCACGACGGGTTCAGGACACTGAAGCTTTCTTT
CASTSRRVQDTEAFF
>TRBV19|13|NA|TRBD2|TRBJ2-7
TGTGCCAGTTGTGAGCGGGAGTTTATCGAGCAGTACTTC
CASCEREFIEQYF
>TRBV20-1|14|few|TRBD2|TRBJ2-3
TGCAGTGCTCCTACGGGACTAGCGGGAGATACGCAGTATTTT
CSAPTGLAGDTQYF
>TRBV16|15|NA|TRBD1|TRBJ1-1
TGTGCCAGCAGCAACAGGGGGCGCGGGAACACTGAAGCTTTCTTT
CASSNRGRGNTEAFF
>TRBV5-1|15|few|NA|TRBJ2-1
TGCGCCAGCAGCTTCGAAGGGCCCTCCTACAATGAGCAGTTCTTC
CASSFEGPSYNEQFF
>TRBV7-2|14|few|TRBD2|TRBJ2-1
TGTGCCAGCAGCTTTGGACTAGCGGGAGACGAGCAGTTCTTC
CASSFGLAGDEQFF
>TRBV7-9|12|once|NA|TRBJ2-1
TGTGCCAGCAGCTTAAGGCTGGGAGAGCAGTTCTTC
CASSLRLGEQFF
>TRBV5-1|15|few|TRBD2|TRBJ2-1
TGCGCCAGCCGGCTAGCGGGAGGGGCCTACAATGAGCAGTTCTTC
CASRLAGGAYNEQFF
>TRBV20-1|13|many|TRBD2|TRBJ2-7
TGCAGTGCCGGTAGCGGGACCGCCTACGAGCAGTACTTC
CSAGSGTAYEQYF
>TRBV7-9|13|many|NA|TRBJ2-7
TGTGCCAGCAGCCCGGCTGAGGACTACGAGCAGTACTTC
CASSPAEDYEQYF
>TRBV5-5|17|NA|TRBD2|TRBJ2-3
TGTGCCAGCAGCTTGGGTCCTCTAGCGGGGTCCACAGATACGCAGTATTTT
CASSLGPLAGSTDTQYF
>TRBV6-5|14|few|TRBD1|TRBJ1-2
TGTGCCAGCAGTTACCGGACAGGCAACTATGGCTACACCTTC
CASSYRTGNYGYTF
>TRBV28|18|NA|NA|TRBJ2-4
TGTGCCAGCAGCCCTCTTATAGGCGGGGACAGAGCCAAAAACATTCAGTACTTC
CASSPLIGGDRAKNIQYF